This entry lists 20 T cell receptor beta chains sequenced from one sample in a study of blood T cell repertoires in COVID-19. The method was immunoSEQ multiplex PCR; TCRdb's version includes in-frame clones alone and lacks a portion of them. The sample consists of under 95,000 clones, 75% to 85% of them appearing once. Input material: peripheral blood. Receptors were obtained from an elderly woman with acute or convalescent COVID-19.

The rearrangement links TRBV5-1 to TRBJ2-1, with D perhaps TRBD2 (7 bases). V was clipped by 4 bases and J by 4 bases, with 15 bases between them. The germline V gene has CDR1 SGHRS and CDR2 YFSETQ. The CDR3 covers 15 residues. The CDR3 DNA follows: TGCGCCAGCAGCCCGAGGGGGGGAATTTACAATGAGCAGTTCTTC. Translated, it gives CASSPRGGIYNEQFF.

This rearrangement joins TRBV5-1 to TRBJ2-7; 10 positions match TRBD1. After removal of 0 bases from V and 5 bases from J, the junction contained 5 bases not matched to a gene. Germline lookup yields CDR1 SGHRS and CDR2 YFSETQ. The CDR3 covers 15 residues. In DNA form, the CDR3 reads TGCGCCAGCAGCTTGGGGGGACAGGGGTCGGACGAGCAGTACTTC. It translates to CASSLGGQGSDEQYF.

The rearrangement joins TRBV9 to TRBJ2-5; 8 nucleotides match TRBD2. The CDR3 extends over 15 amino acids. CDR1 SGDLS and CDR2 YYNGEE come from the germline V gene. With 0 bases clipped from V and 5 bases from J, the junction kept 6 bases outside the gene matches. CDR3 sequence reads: CASSVGAGDAETQYF. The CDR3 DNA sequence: TGTGCCAGCAGCGTAGGAGCGGGAGACGCCGAGACCCAGTACTTC.

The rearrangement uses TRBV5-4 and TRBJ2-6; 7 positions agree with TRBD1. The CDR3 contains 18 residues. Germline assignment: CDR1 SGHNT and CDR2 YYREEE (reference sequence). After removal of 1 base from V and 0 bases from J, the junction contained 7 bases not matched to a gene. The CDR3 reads CASSLKQGTLSGANVLTF. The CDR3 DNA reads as TGTGCCAGCAGCTTGAAACAGGGGACCCTCTCTGGGGCCAACGTCCTGACTTTC.

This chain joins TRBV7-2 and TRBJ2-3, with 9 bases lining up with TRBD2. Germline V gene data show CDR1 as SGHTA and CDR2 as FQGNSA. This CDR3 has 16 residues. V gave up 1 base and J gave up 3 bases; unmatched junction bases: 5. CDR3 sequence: CASSLVARGGTDTQYF. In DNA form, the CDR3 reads TGTGCCAGCAGCTTAGTTGCGCGGGGGGGGACAGATACGCAGTATTTT.

CDR3 DNA: TGTGCCAGTTTTTACCCGGGACAGGGCTATGGCTACACCTTC. Residues: CASFYPGQGYGYTF. The chain carries TRBV28 and TRBJ1-2; 9 nucleotides agree with TRBD1. Germline CDR1 is MDHEN and CDR2 is SYDVKM. The ends lost 9 bases at V and 4 bases at J; junction bases unmatched: 9. CDR3 length equals 14 residues.

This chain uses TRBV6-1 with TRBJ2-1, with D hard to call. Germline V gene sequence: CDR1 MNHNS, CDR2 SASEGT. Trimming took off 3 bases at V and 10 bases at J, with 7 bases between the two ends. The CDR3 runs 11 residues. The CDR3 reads CASSDPREQFF. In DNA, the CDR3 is TGTGCCAGCAGTGATCCCCGGGAGCAGTTCTTC.

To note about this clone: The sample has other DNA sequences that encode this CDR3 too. The DNA for the CDR3 is TGTGCCAGCAGTTCCCCAGGACAGGGATCCTACGAGCAGTACTTC. Protein product: CASSSPGQGSYEQYF. J is TRBJ2-7 and V is TRBV6-5, with 8 bases matching TRBD1. The CDR3 has 15 amino acids. V gave up 4 bases and J gave up 1 base; unmatched junction bases: 6. CDR1 is MNHEY, CDR2 SVGAGI, per germline.

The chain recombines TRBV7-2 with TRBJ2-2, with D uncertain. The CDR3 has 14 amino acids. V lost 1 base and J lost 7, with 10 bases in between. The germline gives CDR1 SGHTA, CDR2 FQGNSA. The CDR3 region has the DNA TGTGCCAGCAGCTTAGGTTCGTCAGGCGGGGAGCTGTTTTTT. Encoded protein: CASSLGSSGGELFF.

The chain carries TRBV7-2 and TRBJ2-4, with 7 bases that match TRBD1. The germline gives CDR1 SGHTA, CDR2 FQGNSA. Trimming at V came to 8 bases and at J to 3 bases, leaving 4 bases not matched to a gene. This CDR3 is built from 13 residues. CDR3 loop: CASSRDSKNIQYF. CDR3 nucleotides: TGTGCCAGCTCCCGGGACAGCAAAAACATTCAGTACTTC. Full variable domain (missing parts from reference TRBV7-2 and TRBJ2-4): GAGVSQSPSNKVTEKGKDVELRCDPISGHTALYWYRQSLGQGLEFLIYFQGNSAPDKSGLPSDRFSAERTGGSVSTLTIQRTQQEDSAVYLCASSRDSKNIQYFGAGTRLSVL.

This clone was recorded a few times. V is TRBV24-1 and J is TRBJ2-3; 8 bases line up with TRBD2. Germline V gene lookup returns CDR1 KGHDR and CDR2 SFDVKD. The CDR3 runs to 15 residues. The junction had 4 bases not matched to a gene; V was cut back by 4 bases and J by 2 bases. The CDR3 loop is CATSDGGGSTDTQYF. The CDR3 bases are TGTGCCACCAGTGACGGCGGGGGGTCCACAGATACGCAGTATTTT.

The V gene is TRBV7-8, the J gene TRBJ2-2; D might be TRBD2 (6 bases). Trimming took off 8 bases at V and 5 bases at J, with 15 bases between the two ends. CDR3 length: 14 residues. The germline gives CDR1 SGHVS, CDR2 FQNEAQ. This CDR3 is CASPLSGPTGELFF. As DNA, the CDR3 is TGTGCCAGCCCCCTAAGCGGGCCTACCGGGGAGCTGTTTTTT.

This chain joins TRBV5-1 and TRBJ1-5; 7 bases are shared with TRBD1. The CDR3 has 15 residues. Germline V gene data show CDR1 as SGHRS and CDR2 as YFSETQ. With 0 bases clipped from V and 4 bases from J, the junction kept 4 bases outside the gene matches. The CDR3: CASSLETGRNQPQHF. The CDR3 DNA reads TGCGCCAGCAGCTTGGAGACAGGGCGGAATCAGCCCCAGCATTTT.

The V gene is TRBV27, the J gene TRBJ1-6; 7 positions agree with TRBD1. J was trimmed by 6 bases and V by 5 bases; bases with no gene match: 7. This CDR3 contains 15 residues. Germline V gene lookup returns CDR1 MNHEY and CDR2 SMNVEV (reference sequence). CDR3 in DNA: TGTGCCAGCAGTCCTACAGGGGCCCCTAATTCACCCCTCCACTTT. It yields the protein CASSPTGAPNSPLHF.

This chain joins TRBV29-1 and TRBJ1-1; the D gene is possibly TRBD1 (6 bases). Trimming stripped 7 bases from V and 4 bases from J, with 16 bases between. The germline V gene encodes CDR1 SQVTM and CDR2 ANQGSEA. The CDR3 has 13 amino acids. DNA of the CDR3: TGCAGCGCCACAGGGTACAGGAGCACTGAAGCTTTCTTT. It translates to CSATGYRSTEAFF.

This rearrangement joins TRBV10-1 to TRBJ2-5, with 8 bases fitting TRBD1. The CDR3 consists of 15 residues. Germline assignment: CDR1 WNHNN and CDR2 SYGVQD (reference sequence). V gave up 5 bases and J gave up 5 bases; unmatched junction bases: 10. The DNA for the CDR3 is TGCGCCAGCAGTAAGACAGGGGAAGGGGGTGAGACCCAGTACTTC. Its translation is CASSKTGEGGETQYF.

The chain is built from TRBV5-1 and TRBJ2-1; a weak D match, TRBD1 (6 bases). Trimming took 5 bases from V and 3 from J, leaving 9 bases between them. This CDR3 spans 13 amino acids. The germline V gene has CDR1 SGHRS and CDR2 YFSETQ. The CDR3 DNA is TGCGCCAGCAGGCCGGACAGCTACAATGAGCAGTTCTTC. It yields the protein CASRPDSYNEQFF.

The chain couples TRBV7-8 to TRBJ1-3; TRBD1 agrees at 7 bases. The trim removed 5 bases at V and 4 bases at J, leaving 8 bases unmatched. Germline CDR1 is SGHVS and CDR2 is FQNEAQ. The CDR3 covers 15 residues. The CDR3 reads CASSATTGPGNTIYF. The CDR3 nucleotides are TGTGCCAGCAGCGCCACGACAGGGCCGGGAAACACCATATATTTT.

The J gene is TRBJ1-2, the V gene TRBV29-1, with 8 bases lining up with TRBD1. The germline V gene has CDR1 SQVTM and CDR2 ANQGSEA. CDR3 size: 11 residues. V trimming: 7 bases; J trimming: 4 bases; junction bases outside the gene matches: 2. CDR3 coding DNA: TGCAGCGCAGGGGGCACCTATGGCTACACCTTC. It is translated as CSAGGTYGYTF.

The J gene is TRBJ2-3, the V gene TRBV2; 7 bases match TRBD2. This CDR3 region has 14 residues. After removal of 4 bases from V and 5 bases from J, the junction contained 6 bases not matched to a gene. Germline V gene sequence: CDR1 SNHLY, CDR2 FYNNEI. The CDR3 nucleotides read TGTGCCAGCAGTGTATTACCTAGCGGAGATACGCAGTATTTT. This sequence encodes CASSVLPSGDTQYF.